This TCR beta chain was captured in a study of blood T cells in healthy people across ages (dated by TCRdb to the mid-2010s). Turning to the overall study: In model experiments, template switching captured about one uniquely barcoded TCR beta cDNA molecule for every two T cells. The donors were divided into four age groups: young (average approximately 17 years), middle-aged (around 41), aged (about 60) and long-lived (about 84). Using deep sequencing normalized with unique cDNA molecular identifiers, the study measured how TCR beta repertoire diversity changes with age. To avoid experimental bias, donors of different ages were spread randomly across the sequencing lanes. For two donors (one aged 18 to 29 and one aged 80 or older), the study analyzed two additional independent replicas of 1 million unique cDNA reads from the same blood draw. Beyond this particular receptor, the publication reports: The percentage of naive T cells measured by flow cytometry correlated strongly with observed TCR beta diversity. Estimates of total diversity based on one million sequenced T cells were regarded as lower bounds and as underestimates. As age increased, observed TCR beta diversity per million T cells dropped in a roughly linear way, and a significant reduction was already evident by age 40. Because donor CMV infection status was unknown, age-related changes in expanded clonotypes were potentially confounded. Compared with the aged group, the long-lived group had more naive CD4+ T cells, fewer expanded clones and increased TCR diversity, suggesting age selection. Since profiling was done on bulk unsorted PBMCs, naive and antigen-experienced compartments could not be conclusively compared.

Donors were around 37 systemically healthy Caucasian individuals from Russia aged roughly 6 to 90 years. Each donor gave approximately 9.3 milliliters of peripheral blood, collected into EDTA-treated Vacutainer tubes. Ficoll-Paque density-gradient centrifugation was used to isolate PBMCs, with at least 6 million obtained per sample. Total RNA was extracted from PBMCs with Trizol reagent, with at least 6 micrograms obtained per sample. For every donor, flow cytometry on a PBMC aliquot measured the percentage of naive CD45RAhigh/CD27high T cells. The library was built by means of 5' RACE. Instrument used: Illumina HiSeq 2500. A second PCR of roughly 7 to 11 cycles was performed with a sample-barcoded 5' primer and a J-beta primer mix. Each TCR beta cDNA molecule received a unique molecular identifier from a template-switch 5' adaptor carrying 12 random nucleotides. At least 2.5 million CDR3-containing paired-end reads were obtained from each sample. First-strand cDNA was synthesized from all RNA with the Mint cDNA synthesis kit, primed by a TRBC-specific oligonucleotide. After uracil-DNA glycosylase treatment, a first 18-cycle PCR used universal primers M1SS and BC2_uni_R on all cDNA. In the source study's methods: For normalization, 1 million high-quality reads, each with a distinct molecular identifier, were randomly selected from each sample. Reads sharing molecular identifiers were discarded rather than binned into consensus sequences. MiTCR, set to a Q25 quality threshold and the strictest error-elimination algorithm, was used for CDR3 identification, clonotype clustering and error correction. A nonparametric unseen species model with Euler transformation was used to estimate a lower bound on total TCR beta diversity. In-frame beta chains were kept once TCRdb had trimmed the public reads at Q25 with fastp and called clones with MiXCR. Rows with a matching CDR3 protein are joined into one entry that keeps the most common DNA and genes. Here the V and J calls rest on TCRdb's processing, not on the authors' analysis. Counted in this sample were roughly 680,000 distinct CDR3 sequences; under 65% of them appeared once. The ten largest clones capture about 13% of the sample.

To note about this clonotype: Its antigen is currently not known. One base away there is no much larger clone; base qualities are not given.

CDR1 SEHNR and CDR2 FQNEAQ are derived from the germline V gene (reference sequence). V gives up 5 bases and J gives up 7 bases, and the segment between their germline ends measures 18 bases. Reading from cysteine to phenylalanine, the CDR3 counts 15 amino acids. The only DNA kept is the CDR3, 45 bases in frame from the first base. This TCR was recovered from a woman of 80 years or more in good health. The chain links TRBV7-9 with TRBJ2-1, and TRBD1 may be the D gene, going by 6 matching bases. Sequenced input: blood. The nucleotide sequence is given as TGTGCCAGCAGCCCTAATGACAGGCTAGGAAATGAGCAGTTCTTC. Protein translation: CASSPNDRLGNEQFF.